A selection of T cell receptor beta chains follows, all from one sample in a study of blood T cell repertoires in COVID-19. Sequencing used immunoSEQ multiplex PCR; TCRdb keeps in-frame clones, though not all of them. Here the sample spans 410,000 or so clones, about 88% being singletons. Input material: peripheral blood. All receptors derive from a woman aged 40 to 50 with COVID-19, enrolled during active disease. Both conserved end residues are part of each CDR3. Fields, in order: V gene, J gene, D gene, clone size, CDR3 DNA, CDR3 protein. A D gene is named only where the DNA matches it firmly. The listing skips clone size in some rows; elsewhere it reads once, few, many or a size class.

>TRBV6-5|TRBJ1-4|NA|NA
TGTGCCAGCTGGGCCTCAACTAATGAAAAACTGTTTTTT
CASWASTNEKLFF
>TRBV5-1|TRBJ1-5|NA|once
TGCGCCAGCAGCTTGGAGGGGCGCAATCAGCCCCAGCATTTT
CASSLEGRNQPQHF
>TRBV2|TRBJ2-1|NA|NA
TGTGCCAGCGGCGAGGGGAGGATCTACAATGAGCAGTTCTTC
CASGEGRIYNEQFF
>TRBV2|TRBJ1-2|NA|few
TGTGCCAGCAGTGAGTTTGGCCAGGGGTTGGAAGGCTACACCTTC
CASSEFGQGLEGYTF
>TRBV7-8|TRBJ1-4|NA|NA
TGTGCCAGCAGCTTAGCGAGAGTTCCTAGGAATGAAAAACTGTTTTTT
CASSLARVPRNEKLFF
>TRBV7-2|TRBJ1-2|TRBD1|NA
TGTGCCAGCAGCGCACAGACAGGGCTGGGCTACACCTTC
CASSAQTGLGYTF
>TRBV9|TRBJ1-2|TRBD1|NA
TGTGCCAGCAGCGTAGTCACACCGGGACAGGGGGACTATGGCTACACCTTC
CASSVVTPGQGDYGYTF
>TRBV9|TRBJ2-3|TRBD1|NA
TGTGCCAGCTCAAGGACAGGGGGCTACACAGATACGCAGTATTTT
CASSRTGGYTDTQYF
>TRBV10-2|TRBJ1-1|TRBD1|NA
TGCGCCAGCAGAGACAGGGAGGAAACTGAAGCTTTCTTT
CASRDREETEAFF
>TRBV4-3|TRBJ2-7|NA|NA
TGCGCCAGCAGCCAAAGAACAGGGAACTACGAGCAGTACTTC
CASSQRTGNYEQYF